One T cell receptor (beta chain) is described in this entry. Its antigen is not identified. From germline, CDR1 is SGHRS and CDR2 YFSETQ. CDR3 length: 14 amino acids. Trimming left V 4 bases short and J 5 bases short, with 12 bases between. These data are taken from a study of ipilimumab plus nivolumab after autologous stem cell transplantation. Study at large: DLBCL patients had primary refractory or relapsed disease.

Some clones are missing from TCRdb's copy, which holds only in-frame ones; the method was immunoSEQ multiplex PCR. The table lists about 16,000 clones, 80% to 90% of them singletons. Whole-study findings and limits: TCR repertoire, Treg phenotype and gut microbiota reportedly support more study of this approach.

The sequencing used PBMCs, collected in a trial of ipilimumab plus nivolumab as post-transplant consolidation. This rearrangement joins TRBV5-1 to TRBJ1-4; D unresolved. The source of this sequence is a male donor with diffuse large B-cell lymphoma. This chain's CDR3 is CASSVGQPNEKLFF. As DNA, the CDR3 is TGCGCCAGCAGCGTTGGGCAGCCAAATGAAAAACTGTTTTTT.